These 6 T cell receptor beta chains share one sample of origin, sequenced in a study of blood T cell repertoires in COVID-19 (TCRdb year 2020). Library prep was done by the immunoSEQ multiplex PCR assay. In TCRdb, the immuneACCESS table is reduced to in-frame sequences with V and J assigned. These tables do not hold every clone; where another copy was compared, an unresolved V gene accounts for under half, and the others remain unexplained. The sample table contains over 75,000 clones; only one count was recorded for 75% to 90% of them. 10% of the sample is in the top ten clones. Material for sequencing was peripheral blood. These receptors all stem from an older woman with acute or convalescent COVID-19.

The chain's CDR3 is CASSLAGRTNQPQHF. The CDR3 bases are TGTGCCAGCAGTTTAGCGGGACGGACTAATCAGCCCCAGCATTTT. The genes are TRBV27 and TRBJ1-5, with TRBD1 as a possible D gene (5 bases). Germline lookup yields CDR1 MNHEY and CDR2 SMNVEV (reference sequence). The CDR3 spans 15 residues. Between the trimmed V and J ends, which lost 2 bases and 4 bases, there was a span of 12 bases.

The table lists this clone with a few counts. The chain couples TRBV10-3 to TRBJ1-2; TRBD1 matches at 8 bases. The germline CDR1 and CDR2 sequences are ENHRY and SYGVKD. The junction had 6 bases not matched to a gene; V was cut back by 4 bases and J by 8 bases. CDR3 length: 13 residues. This chain's CDR3 is CAISAGQGFGYTF. DNA for the CDR3: TGTGCCATCAGTGCTGGACAGGGTTTCGGCTACACCTTC.

This clone has a handful of counts. The chain combines TRBV3-1 (or the pseudogene TRBV3-2) with TRBJ2-1; 9 bases line up with TRBD2. Germline CDR1 is LGHDT and CDR2 is YNNKEL (reference sequence). Trimming at V came to 0 bases and at J to 0 bases, leaving 9 bases not matched to a gene. This CDR3 contains 19 residues. The CDR3 is CASSQERASGKSSYNEQFF. In DNA form, the CDR3 reads TGTGCCAGCAGCCAAGAAAGGGCTAGCGGGAAAAGCTCCTACAATGAGCAGTTCTTC.

V gene TRBV6-5 combines with J gene TRBJ2-5, with D possibly being TRBD2 (6 bases). From germline, CDR1 is MNHEY and CDR2 SVGAGI. Trimming removed 6 bases at V and 2 bases at J, with 13 bases between. This CDR3 comprises 14 residues. CDR3 nucleotides: TGTGCCAGCAGCCCCGGGACTTTACAAGAGACCCAGTACTTC. This gives the protein CASSPGTLQETQYF.

This clone was recorded a few times. The chain uses TRBV7-3 and TRBJ2-3; 12 bases line up with TRBD2. The V gene end was trimmed by 5 bases and the J gene end by 0 bases; junction bases not matched to a gene: 3. The length of the CDR3 is 16 residues. CDR1 SGHTA and CDR2 FQGTGA come from the germline V gene. CDR3 sequence: CASSRGTSGSTDTQYF. CDR3 DNA: TGTGCCAGCAGCCGAGGGACTAGCGGGAGCACAGATACGCAGTATTTT.

J is TRBJ1-6 and V is TRBV6-2 or TRBV6-3; tentative D call: TRBD1 (5 bases). CDR3 size: 16 residues. CDR1 MNHEY and CDR2 SVGEGT come from the germline V gene. V was clipped by 2 bases and J by 12 bases, with 20 bases between them. CDR3 region: CASSYTWDLQVGPLHF. Here the CDR3 DNA reads TGTGCCAGCAGTTACACTTGGGATCTACAGGTTGGACCCCTCCACTTT.